The rows below give T cell receptor beta chains drawn from one sample of a study of control samples from healthy donors and cancer patients. Profiling relied on immunoSEQ multiplex PCR, and the TCRdb table lists in-frame clones only, not all of them. The sample includes roughly 120,000 clones, about 95% seen only once; the top ten take 3.6%. Input material: blood. These receptor sequences come from a man aged 25 to 40 in good health. Both conserved end residues are part of each CDR3. D genes are given only for firm matches. Clone size is given for some rows only: seen once, a few or many times, or a class if the clone is expanded.

size: NA
J: TRBJ1-6
V: TRBV30
D: NA
DNA: TGTGCCTGGAGTGTAGGGGGATCCTATAATTCACCCCTCCACTTT
CDR3: CAWSVGGSYNSPLHF

size: NA
J: TRBJ1-3
V: TRBV6-5
D: NA
DNA: TGTGCCAGCAGCGTCGGGACCTCTGGAAACACCATATATTTT
CDR3: CASSVGTSGNTIYF

size: NA
J: TRBJ2-2
V: TRBV24-1
D: NA
DNA: TGTGCCACCAGTGATGAGAGCGGACCTACCGGGGAGCTGTTTTTT
CDR3: CATSDESGPTGELFF

size: NA
J: TRBJ1-4
V: TRBV2
D: TRBD1
DNA: TGTGCCAGCAGTGATCTTGGACAGGGCGCTGGGTATAATGAAAAACTGTTTTTT
CDR3: CASSDLGQGAGYNEKLFF

size: once
J: TRBJ1-4
V: TRBV5-1
D: NA
DNA: TGCGCCAGCAGCCGCGGGGGGGAAGGCGAAAAACTGTTTTTT
CDR3: CASSRGGEGEKLFF

size: NA
J: TRBJ1-5
V: TRBV28
D: NA
DNA: TGTGCCAGCAGTTCCTTGGGGGGCAATCAGCCCCAGCATTTT
CDR3: CASSSLGGNQPQHF

size: NA
J: TRBJ2-3
V: TRBV4-1
D: NA
DNA: TGCGCCAGCAGCCGCCTGGCTGAGGGGAGGACAGATACGCAGTATTTT
CDR3: CASSRLAEGRTDTQYF

size: NA
J: TRBJ1-6
V: TRBV5-1
D: NA
DNA: TGCGCCAGCAGCAACGGGGATGGGGATTCACCCCTCCACTTT
CDR3: CASSNGDGDSPLHF

size: NA
J: TRBJ1-4
V: TRBV6-5
D: TRBD1
DNA: TGTGCCAGCACGCCGAGGACAGGGGAGGGAAAACTGTTTTTT
CDR3: CASTPRTGEGKLFF

size: NA
J: TRBJ2-1
V: TRBV18
D: NA
DNA: TGTGCCAGCTCACCACAGGGTTCCTACAATGAGCAGTTCTTC
CDR3: CASSPQGSYNEQFF

size: NA
J: TRBJ2-1
V: TRBV24-1
D: NA
DNA: TGTGCCACCAGTGATTTTGGCAGCGAACCTTACAATGAGCAGTTCTTC
CDR3: CATSDFGSEPYNEQFF

size: NA
J: TRBJ1-1
V: TRBV11-2
D: NA
DNA: TGTGCCAGCTCTAGGCAGCCGAACACTGAAGCTTTCTTT
CDR3: CASSRQPNTEAFF

size: NA
J: TRBJ2-5
V: TRBV12-3/TRBV12-4
D: NA
DNA: TGTGCCAGCAGTTTAGAGGGATTGGAGACCCAGTACTTC
CDR3: CASSLEGLETQYF

size: NA
J: TRBJ1-4
V: TRBV29-1
D: NA
DNA: TGCAGCGTCGGACTCCTTGCAACTAATGAAAAACTGTTTTTT
CDR3: CSVGLLATNEKLFF

size: NA
J: TRBJ2-7
V: TRBV3-1/TRBV3-2
D: TRBD1
DNA: TGTGCCAGCGGGAGACAGGGGGCCTACGAGCAGTACTTC
CDR3: CASGRQGAYEQYF

size: NA
J: TRBJ1-2
V: TRBV19
D: NA
DNA: TGTGCCAGTAGTAGTGGGAGTCATGGCTACACCTTC
CDR3: CASSSGSHGYTF

size: once
J: TRBJ1-4
V: TRBV4-2
D: TRBD1
DNA: TGTGCCAGCAGCCAAGAAGGACAGGGACATGAAAAACTGTTTTTT
CDR3: CASSQEGQGHEKLFF

size: NA
J: TRBJ1-2
V: TRBV6-6
D: NA
DNA: TGTGCCAGCAGCCCACCCGGCTATGGCTACACCTTC
CDR3: CASSPPGYGYTF

size: NA
J: TRBJ1-2
V: TRBV11-2
D: TRBD1
DNA: TGTGCCAGCAGCTTAGAGAGACAGGGGGATGGCTACACCTTC
CDR3: CASSLERQGDGYTF

size: NA
J: TRBJ2-7
V: TRBV10-2
D: TRBD1
DNA: TGCGCCAGCAGTACAGGGGCCAGCTCCTACGAGCAGTACTTC
CDR3: CASSTGASSYEQYF

size: NA
J: TRBJ2-3
V: TRBV7-9
D: TRBD2
DNA: TGTGCCAGCAGCCCAGGACTAGCGGGGTTGACAGATACGCAGTATTTT
CDR3: CASSPGLAGLTDTQYF

size: NA
J: TRBJ1-2
V: TRBV27
D: NA
DNA: TGTGCCAGCAGTTTCGGCAGGGGCAGCGGCTACACCTTC
CDR3: CASSFGRGSGYTF

size: NA
J: TRBJ2-7
V: TRBV9
D: NA
DNA: TGTGCCAGCAGCCCGCAGGGGAGCTCCTACGAGCAGTACTTC
CDR3: CASSPQGSSYEQYF

size: NA
J: TRBJ2-1
V: TRBV15
D: TRBD1
DNA: TGTGCCACCAGCAGAGAGAGGACAGGCTACAATGAGCAGTTCTTC
CDR3: CATSRERTGYNEQFF

size: NA
J: TRBJ2-3
V: TRBV7-7
D: NA
DNA: TGTGCTAGCAGCTTATACGGGGGCAGGGAAGATACGCAGTATTTT
CDR3: CASSLYGGREDTQYF

size: NA
J: TRBJ1-1
V: TRBV7-2
D: NA
DNA: TGTGCCAGCAGCTATAAGGGGACCAGGGCGGATTTCTTT
CDR3: CASSYKGTRADFF

size: NA
J: TRBJ1-2
V: TRBV28
D: NA
DNA: TGTGCCAGCAGTCCCCCTTCTGGACAGATCTGGAGGGGCTACACCTTC
CDR3: CASSPPSGQIWRGYTF

size: NA
J: TRBJ1-2
V: TRBV19
D: NA
DNA: TGTGCCAGCGATGGCCTTAAGTATGGCTACACCTTC
CDR3: CASDGLKYGYTF

size: NA
J: TRBJ1-1
V: TRBV6-2/TRBV6-3
D: TRBD1
DNA: TGTGCCAGCAGTCCGACAGGGGAAGGCACTGAAGCTTTCTTT
CDR3: CASSPTGEGTEAFF

size: NA
J: TRBJ1-4
V: TRBV5-1
D: NA
DNA: TGCGCCAGCAGCTCGCCGCGGGGGGGCTCGGATGAAAAACTGTTTTTT
CDR3: CASSSPRGGSDEKLFF

size: NA
J: TRBJ2-7
V: TRBV6-5
D: NA
DNA: TGTGCCAGCAGTTACTCCACGGCCGGGGACGAGCAGTACTTC
CDR3: CASSYSTAGDEQYF

size: NA
J: TRBJ2-1
V: TRBV19
D: NA
DNA: TGTGCCAGTAGTATCGGCGGGGCTTACAATGAGCAGTTCTTC
CDR3: CASSIGGAYNEQFF

size: NA
J: TRBJ1-2
V: TRBV11-2
D: TRBD1
DNA: TGTGCCAGCAGCTGGTCGGTCACAGGGGGCTCTGGTGGCTACACCTTC
CDR3: CASSWSVTGGSGGYTF

size: NA
J: TRBJ2-2
V: TRBV7-7
D: NA
DNA: TGTGCTAGCAGCTCCTTAGGGGGGGAGCTGTTTTTT
CDR3: CASSSLGGELFF

size: NA
J: TRBJ1-1
V: TRBV9
D: TRBD1
DNA: TGTGCCAGCAGCAAACGGGACAGCTTTCGGCCTGGGTGGATAGACACTGAAGCTTTCTTT
CDR3: CASSKRDSFRPGWIDTEAFF

size: NA
J: TRBJ2-5
V: TRBV27
D: NA
DNA: TGTGCCAGCAGTCTAGGGGTCCTAGCGCACCAAGAGACCCAGTACTTC
CDR3: CASSLGVLAHQETQYF

size: NA
J: TRBJ2-3
V: TRBV4-3
D: NA
DNA: TGCGCCAGCAGCCAACAGCGGACTAGCACAGATACGCAGTATTTT
CDR3: CASSQQRTSTDTQYF

size: NA
J: TRBJ1-6
V: TRBV15
D: NA
DNA: TGTGCCACCAGCAGAGTAAGCTCCTATAATTCACCCCTCCACTTT
CDR3: CATSRVSSYNSPLHF

size: NA
J: TRBJ1-2
V: TRBV4-1
D: NA
DNA: TGCGCCAGCAGCCAAGATAGCAGGGCCCCGGTACCTAACTATGGCTACACCTTC
CDR3: CASSQDSRAPVPNYGYTF

size: NA
J: TRBJ1-1
V: TRBV6-6
D: TRBD1
DNA: TGTGCCAGCAGTCCCGGGACAGGGGGCTTTTGGAACACTGAAGCTTTCTTT
CDR3: CASSPGTGGFWNTEAFF

size: NA
J: TRBJ2-2
V: TRBV5-1
D: TRBD2
DNA: TGCGCCAGCAGCGCGACTAGCGGGGGGGCCCGAACCGGGGAGCTGTTTTTT
CDR3: CASSATSGGARTGELFF

size: NA
J: TRBJ1-6
V: TRBV7-9
D: NA
DNA: TGTGCCAGCAGCTCCTCCAATTCACCCCTCCACTTT
CDR3: CASSSSNSPLHF

size: NA
J: TRBJ1-2
V: TRBV5-6
D: NA
DNA: TGTGCCAGCAGCCCGGGCAAAGTGGCCGGCTACACCTTC
CDR3: CASSPGKVAGYTF